This passage covers 7 T cell receptor beta chains from one sample sequenced in a study (dated by TCRdb to the mid-2010s). The library was prepared using multiplex PCR. Reads for this sample came from an Ion Torrent PGM. In the approximately 24-patient analysis, TRBV12-4/TRBJ1-2 clonotypes were amplified using adaptor-ligated barcode primers. TCRdb applied fastp at Q25 and MiXCR to the public reads, then kept only in-frame beta chains. CDR3 protein duplicates are merged, each entry listing the most common genes and DNA. The table for this sample lists 200 or so distinct CDR3 sequences; approximately 4.7% of them were counted only once. The top ten constitute about 60% of the sample. Specimen: memory CD4+ T cells sorted from blood. The cell subset or site label, read with the paper, signifies: memory CD4+ T cells, CD4+CD45RO+CD25-. These receptors came from a female donor with breast cancer.

Within the sample, this clonotype is medium-sized. This chain joins TRBV12-3 or TRBV12-4 and TRBJ1-2, with 8 bases matching TRBD1. V dropped 4 bases and J dropped 5; count of bases not matched to a gene: 12. The CDR3 is made up of 16 amino acids. The CDR3 is CASSYLGATGAYGYTF. Written as DNA, the CDR3 is TGTGCCAGCAGTTATTTAGGAGCGACAGGGGCGTATGGCTACACCTTC.

By sample share, this clonotype is medium-sized. The J gene is TRBJ1-2, the V gene TRBV12-3 or TRBV12-4; D not certain. Deletions cut 4 bases from V and 0 bases from J, with 9 bases between. The CDR3 contains 14 residues. CDR3 sequence (DNA): TGTGCCAGCAGTTCTTTGGGCACTAACTATGGCTACACCTTC. The encoded protein is CASSSLGTNYGYTF.

This clonotype qualifies as medium-sized. The V gene is TRBV12-3 or TRBV12-4, the J gene TRBJ1-2; unclear D gene. Trimming took 5 bases from V and 5 from J, leaving 9 bases between them. The CDR3 contains 12 residues. The CDR3 DNA reads as TGTGCCAGCAGTCAAACAGCGTATGGCTACACCTTC. Its translation: CASSQTAYGYTF.

In its sample, this clonotype ranks as large. This chain connects TRBV12-3 or TRBV12-4 to TRBJ1-2, with 9 bases lining up with TRBD1. Losses at the gene ends were 6 bases for V and 8 bases for J; bases not matched to a gene: 10. The CDR3 has 14 residues. The CDR3 nucleotides are TGTGCCAGCAGCCCCGGGACAGGGTTTTGGGGCTACACCTTC. Protein sequence: CASSPGTGFWGYTF.

This clonotype ranks as medium-sized (0.01 to 0.1%). The rearrangement joins TRBV12-3 or TRBV12-4 to TRBJ1-2; the D is unclear. Trimming took 6 bases from V and 3 from J, leaving 14 bases between them. CDR3 size: 14 residues. The DNA of the CDR3 is TGTGCCAGCAGCCCTGGGCGGCTCCACTATGGCTACACCTTC. Translation: CASSPGRLHYGYTF.

Within the sample, this clonotype is medium-sized. The chain is built from TRBV12-3 or TRBV12-4 and TRBJ1-2; no clear D. The V gene lost 6 bases and the J gene lost 1 base, with 12 bases spanning the gap. The CDR3 runs to 14 residues. The CDR3 DNA reads TGTGCCAGCAGCCACGGACGGATTAACTATGGCTACACCTTC. Protein product: CASSHGRINYGYTF.

This clonotype is classed as medium-sized. CDR3 sequence (DNA): TGTGCCAGCAGTTTGGAAGCTTATGGCTACACCTTC. Translated: CASSLEAYGYTF. The chain employs TRBV12-3 or TRBV12-4 and TRBJ1-2; the D is unclear. V was clipped by 3 bases and J by 5 bases, with 7 bases between them. CDR3 length: 12 residues.